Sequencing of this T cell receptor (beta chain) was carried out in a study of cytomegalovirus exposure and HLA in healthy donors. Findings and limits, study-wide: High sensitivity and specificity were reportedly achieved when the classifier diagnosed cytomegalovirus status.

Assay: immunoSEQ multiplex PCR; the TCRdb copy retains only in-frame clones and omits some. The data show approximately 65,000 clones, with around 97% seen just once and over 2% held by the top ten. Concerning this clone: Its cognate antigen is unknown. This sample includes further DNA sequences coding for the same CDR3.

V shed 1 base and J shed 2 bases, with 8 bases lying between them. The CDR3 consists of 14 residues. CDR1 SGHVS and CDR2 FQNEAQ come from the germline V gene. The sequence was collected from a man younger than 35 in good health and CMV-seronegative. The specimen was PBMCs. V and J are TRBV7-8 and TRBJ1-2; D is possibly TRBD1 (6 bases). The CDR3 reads CASSLGQGNYGYTF. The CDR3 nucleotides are TGTGCCAGCAGCTTAGGCCAGGGGAACTATGGCTACACCTTC.